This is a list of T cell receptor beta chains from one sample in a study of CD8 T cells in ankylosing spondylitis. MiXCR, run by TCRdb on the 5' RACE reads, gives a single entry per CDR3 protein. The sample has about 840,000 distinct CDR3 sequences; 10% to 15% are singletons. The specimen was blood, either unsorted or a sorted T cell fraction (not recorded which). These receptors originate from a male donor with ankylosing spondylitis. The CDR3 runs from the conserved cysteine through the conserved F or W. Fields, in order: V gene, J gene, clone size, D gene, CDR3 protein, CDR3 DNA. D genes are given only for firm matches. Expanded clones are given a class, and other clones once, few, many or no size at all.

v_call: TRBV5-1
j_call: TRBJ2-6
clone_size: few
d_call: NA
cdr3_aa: CASSEGHVDSGANVLTF
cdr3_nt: TGCGCCAGCAGCGAGGGACACGTTGATTCTGGGGCCAACGTCCTGACTTTC

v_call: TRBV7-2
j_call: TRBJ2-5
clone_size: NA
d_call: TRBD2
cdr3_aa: CASSLLAGVQETQYF
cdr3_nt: TGTGCCAGCAGCTTACTAGCGGGGGTACAAGAGACCCAGTACTTC

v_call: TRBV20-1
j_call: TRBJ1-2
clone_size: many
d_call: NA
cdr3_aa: CSARLAGTYGYTF
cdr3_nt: TGCAGTGCTAGACTAGCAGGGACCTATGGCTACACCTTC

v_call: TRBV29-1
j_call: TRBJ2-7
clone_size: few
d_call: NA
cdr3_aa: CSAIRTFSSYEQYF
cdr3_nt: TGCAGCGCAATTAGGACATTTAGCTCCTACGAGCAGTACTTC

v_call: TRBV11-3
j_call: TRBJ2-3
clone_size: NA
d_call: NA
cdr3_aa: CASSSDSHFTDTQYF
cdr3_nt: TGTGCCAGCAGCTCGGACAGCCACTTCACAGATACGCAGTATTTT

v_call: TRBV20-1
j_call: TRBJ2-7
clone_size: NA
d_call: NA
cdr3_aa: CSASGGANEQYF
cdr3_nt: TGCAGTGCTAGTGGGGGGGCCAACGAGCAGTACTTC

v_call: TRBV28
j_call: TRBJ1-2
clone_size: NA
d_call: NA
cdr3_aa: CASRSGQGYGYTF
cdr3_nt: TGTGCCAGCCGATCAGGTCAGGGGTATGGCTACACCTTC

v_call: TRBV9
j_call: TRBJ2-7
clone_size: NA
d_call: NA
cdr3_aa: CASSSWVSGSYEQYF
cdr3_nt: TGTGCCAGCAGCTCATGGGTGTCGGGCTCCTACGAGCAGTACTTC

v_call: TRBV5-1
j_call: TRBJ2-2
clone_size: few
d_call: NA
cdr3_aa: CASSAQATGDTGELFF
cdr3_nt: TGCGCCAGCAGTGCCCAAGCGACGGGAGACACCGGGGAGCTGTTTTTT

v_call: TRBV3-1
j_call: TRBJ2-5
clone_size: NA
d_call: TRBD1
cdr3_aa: CASRLDREETQYF
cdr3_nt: TGTGCCAGCAGATTAGACAGGGAAGAGACCCAGTACTTC

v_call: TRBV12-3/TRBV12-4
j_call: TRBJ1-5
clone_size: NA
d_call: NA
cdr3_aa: CASSLEGIRQPQHF
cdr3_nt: TGTGCCAGCAGTTTAGAGGGGATCCGACAGCCCCAGCATTTT

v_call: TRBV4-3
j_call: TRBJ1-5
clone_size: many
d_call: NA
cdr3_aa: CASSQGQGYSNQPQHF
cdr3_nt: TGCGCCAGCAGCCAAGGGCAGGGATATAGCAATCAGCCCCAGCATTTT

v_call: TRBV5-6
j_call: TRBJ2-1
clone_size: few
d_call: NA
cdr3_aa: CASFKSYAYNEQFF
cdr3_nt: TGTGCCAGCTTTAAAAGCTACGCCTACAATGAGCAGTTCTTC

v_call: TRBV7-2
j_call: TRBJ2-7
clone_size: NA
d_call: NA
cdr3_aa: CASSRSLLEYYEQYF
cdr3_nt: TGTGCCAGCAGCCGGTCACTCTTAGAATACTACGAGCAGTACTTC

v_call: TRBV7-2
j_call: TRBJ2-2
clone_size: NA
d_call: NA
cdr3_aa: CASSQRTGELFF
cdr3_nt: TGTGCCAGCAGCCAGCGCACCGGGGAGCTGTTTTTT

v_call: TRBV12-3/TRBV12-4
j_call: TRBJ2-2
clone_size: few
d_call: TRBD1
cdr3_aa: CASSRDRGKNTGELFF
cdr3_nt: TGTGCCAGCAGCCGGGACAGGGGGAAGAACACCGGGGAGCTGTTTTTT

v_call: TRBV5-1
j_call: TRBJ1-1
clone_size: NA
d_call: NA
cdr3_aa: CASSQTDTEAFF
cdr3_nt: TGCGCCAGCAGCCAAACGGACACTGAAGCTTTCTTT

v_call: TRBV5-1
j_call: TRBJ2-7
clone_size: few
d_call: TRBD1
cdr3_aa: CASSLGTGAPYEQYF
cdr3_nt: TGCGCCAGCAGCTTGGGTACAGGGGCCCCCTACGAGCAGTACTTC

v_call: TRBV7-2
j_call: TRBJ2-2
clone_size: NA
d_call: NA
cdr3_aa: CATHGGNTGELFF
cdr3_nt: TGTGCCACCCACGGTGGGAACACCGGGGAGCTGTTTTTT

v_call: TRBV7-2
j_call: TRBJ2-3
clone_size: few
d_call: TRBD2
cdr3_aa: CASSRTDLAGGSDTQYF
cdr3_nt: TGTGCCAGCAGCCGGACTGATCTAGCGGGGGGATCAGATACGCAGTATTTT

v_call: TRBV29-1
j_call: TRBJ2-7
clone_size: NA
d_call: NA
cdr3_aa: CSVEKGVAYEQYF
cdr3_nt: TGCAGCGTTGAAAAGGGGGTAGCCTACGAGCAGTACTTC

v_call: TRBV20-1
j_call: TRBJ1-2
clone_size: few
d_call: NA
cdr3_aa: CSARGWGGIYGYTF
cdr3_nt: TGCAGTGCTAGAGGTTGGGGAGGTATCTATGGCTACACCTTC

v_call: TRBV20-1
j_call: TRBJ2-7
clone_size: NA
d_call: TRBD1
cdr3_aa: CSADPGQTLGEQYF
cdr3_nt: TGCAGTGCAGATCCGGGACAGACACTTGGGGAGCAGTACTTC

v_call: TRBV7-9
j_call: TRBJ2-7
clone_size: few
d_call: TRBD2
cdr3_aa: CASSLNSGAAYEQYF
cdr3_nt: TGTGCCAGCAGCTTAAATAGCGGGGCCGCCTACGAGCAGTACTTC

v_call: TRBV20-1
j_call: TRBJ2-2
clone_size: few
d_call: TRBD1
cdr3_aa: CSARRDRRDTGELFF
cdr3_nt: TGCAGTGCTAGAAGGGACAGAAGGGACACCGGGGAGCTGTTTTTT

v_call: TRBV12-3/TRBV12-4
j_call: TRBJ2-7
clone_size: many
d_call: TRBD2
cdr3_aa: CASSSGIPYEQYF
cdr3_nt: TGCGCGAGTTCTAGCGGGATACCGTACGAGCAGTACTTC

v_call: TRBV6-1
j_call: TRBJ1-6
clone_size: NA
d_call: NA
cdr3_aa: CASSEGADSYLHF
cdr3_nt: TGTGCCAGCAGTGAAGGGGCAGATTCATACCTCCACTTT

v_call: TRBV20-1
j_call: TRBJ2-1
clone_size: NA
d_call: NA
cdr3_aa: CSAPLPGWRENNEQFF
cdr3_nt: TGCAGTGCTCCCCTCCCCGGTTGGCGGGAAAACAATGAGCAGTTCTTC

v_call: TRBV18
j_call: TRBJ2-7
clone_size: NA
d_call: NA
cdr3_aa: CARSREGEQYF
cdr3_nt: TGTGCCAGATCCCGAGAGGGGGAGCAGTACTTC

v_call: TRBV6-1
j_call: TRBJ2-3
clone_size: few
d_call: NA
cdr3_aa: CASSPRPVGDTQYF
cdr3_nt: TGTGCCAGCAGCCCCCGGCCCGTCGGAGATACGCAGTATTTT

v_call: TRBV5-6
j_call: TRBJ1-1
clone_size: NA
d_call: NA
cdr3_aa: CASSYTRDTEAFF
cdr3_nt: TGTGCCAGCAGCTATACCAGGGACACTGAAGCTTTCTTT

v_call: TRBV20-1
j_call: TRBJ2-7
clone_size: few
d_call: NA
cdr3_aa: CSAPGHLYEQYF
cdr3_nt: TGCAGTGCCCCGGGACATCTCTACGAGCAGTACTTC